This T cell receptor (beta chain) derives from a study of T-cell memory formation after mild COVID-19. TCRdb re-derived calls from the 5' RACE reads in MiXCR, one entry per CDR3 protein. This sample has under 250,000 distinct CDR3 sequences, with under 30% found just once. This clonotype has at least ten counts. The germline V and J ends were trimmed by 4 bases and 3 bases, with 16 bases remaining between them. The CDR3 runs 14 residues. CDR1 and CDR2 (germline): SQVTM, ANQGSEA. The material sequenced was PBMCs or a T cell subset sorted from them (not recorded which). The V gene is TRBV29-1, the J gene TRBJ2-7; tentatively, D is TRBD1 (5 bases). The TCR comes from an adult woman who had mild COVID-19 (a few samples of this study predate the infection). Cell type and time point are not known. The CDR3 DNA sequence: TGCAGCGTTGCGGCGGCAGGGAACCTCTACGAGCAGTACTTC. The encoded protein is CSVAAAGNLYEQYF.